Below are 7 T cell receptor beta chains sequenced from a single sample in a study of T cells after yellow fever vaccination (dated by TCRdb to between 2018 and 2021). Library method: 5' RACE. The listed sequencing device is Illumina HiSeq 2500. TCRdb cleaned the public reads at Q25 with fastp, built clones with MiXCR and kept in-frame beta chains. Rows are combined by CDR3 protein, so each entry shows the most common genes and DNA. Within this sample are 500,000 to 550,000 distinct CDR3 sequences, with roughly a fifth of them counted one time only. About 15% of the sample is held by the ten biggest clonotypes. This sample's treatment or condition label indicates: live attenuated yellow fever vaccine strain. Sequenced here: PBMCs, sampled 21 days after the first yellow fever vaccination. The receptors stem from a man between 18 and 29 years old who received the YFV17D yellow fever vaccine.

This clonotype was seen a few times. The rearrangement uses TRBV4-2 and TRBJ2-7; D gene uncertain. CDR1 and CDR2 (germline): LGHNA, YNFKEQ. The CDR3 runs to 15 residues. Trimming pared 0 bases from V and 1 base from J, leaving 10 bases between. The CDR3 loop is CASSQEWATSYEQYF. The CDR3 DNA follows: TGTGCCAGCAGCCAAGAGTGGGCCACATCCTACGAGCAGTACTTC.

This clonotype has just a few counts. This chain connects TRBV5-1 to TRBJ2-1; 11 bases match TRBD2. Germline V gene lookup returns CDR1 SGHRS and CDR2 YFSETQ. V gave up 0 bases and J gave up 8 bases; unmatched junction bases: 4. The CDR3 contains 15 residues. CDR3 bases: TGCGCCAGCAGCTTGGGTAGCGGGGGGGCTTATGAGCAGTTCTTC. It encodes CASSLGSGGAYEQFF.

This clonotype was seen at least ten times. The V call is TRBV28, the J call TRBJ1-5; weak D call: TRBD1 (6 bases). From germline, CDR1 is MDHEN and CDR2 SYDVKM. The CDR3 totals 14 residues. V was clipped by 6 bases and J by 3 bases, with 12 bases between them. In DNA form, the CDR3 reads TGTGCCAGCAGCCCCAGGGGATCCAATCAGCCCCAGCATTTT. The encoded protein is CASSPRGSNQPQHF.

This chain uses TRBV3-1 with TRBJ1-5; maybe TRBD1 (5 bases). This CDR3 is built from 18 residues. V lost 0 bases and J 1 base, leaving 16 bases between the germline ends. In germline, CDR1 is LGHDT, CDR2 YNNKEL (reference sequence). CDR3 amino acids: CASSQEEDYRLSNQPQHF. CDR3 DNA sequence: TGTGCCAGCAGCCAAGAAGAGGATTACAGGTTGAGCAATCAGCCCCAGCATTTT. Full variable domain (outside the CDR3, taken from reference TRBV3-1 and TRBJ1-5): DTAVSQTPKYLVTQMGNDKSIKCEQNLGHDTMYWYKQDSKKFLKIMFSYNNKELIINETVPNRFSPKSPDKAHLNLHINSLELGDSAVYFCASSQEEDYRLSNQPQHFGDGTRLSIL.

This rearrangement joins TRBV5-1 to TRBJ2-1; 10 bases match TRBD2. The CDR3 loop spans 15 amino acids. The V gene end was trimmed by 1 base and the J gene end by 5 bases; junction bases not matched to a gene: 3. CDR1 and CDR2 from the germline V gene are SGHRS and YFSETQ. The CDR3 protein is CASSLTSGKHNEQFF. In DNA, the CDR3 is TGCGCCAGCAGCTTGACTAGCGGGAAACACAATGAGCAGTTCTTC.

This rearrangement joins TRBV9 to TRBJ2-7, with 13 positions matching TRBD2. With V trimmed by 3 bases and J by 2 bases, 2 bases remained unmatched. Germline lookup yields CDR1 SGDLS and CDR2 YYNGEE. CDR3 length: 15 amino acids. CDR3 region: CASSAGLAGTYEQYF. The CDR3 DNA reads as TGTGCCAGCAGCGCGGGACTAGCGGGGACCTACGAGCAGTACTTC.

The chain carries TRBV7-2 and TRBJ2-5; D is unclear. Germline V lookup: CDR1 SGHTA, CDR2 FQGNSA. The germline V and J ends were trimmed by 7 bases and 2 bases, with 14 bases remaining between them. This CDR3 spans 14 amino acids. Written as DNA, the CDR3 is TGTGCCAGCACCATATACGCCAGACAAGAGACCCAGTACTTC. Amino acids: CASTIYARQETQYF.